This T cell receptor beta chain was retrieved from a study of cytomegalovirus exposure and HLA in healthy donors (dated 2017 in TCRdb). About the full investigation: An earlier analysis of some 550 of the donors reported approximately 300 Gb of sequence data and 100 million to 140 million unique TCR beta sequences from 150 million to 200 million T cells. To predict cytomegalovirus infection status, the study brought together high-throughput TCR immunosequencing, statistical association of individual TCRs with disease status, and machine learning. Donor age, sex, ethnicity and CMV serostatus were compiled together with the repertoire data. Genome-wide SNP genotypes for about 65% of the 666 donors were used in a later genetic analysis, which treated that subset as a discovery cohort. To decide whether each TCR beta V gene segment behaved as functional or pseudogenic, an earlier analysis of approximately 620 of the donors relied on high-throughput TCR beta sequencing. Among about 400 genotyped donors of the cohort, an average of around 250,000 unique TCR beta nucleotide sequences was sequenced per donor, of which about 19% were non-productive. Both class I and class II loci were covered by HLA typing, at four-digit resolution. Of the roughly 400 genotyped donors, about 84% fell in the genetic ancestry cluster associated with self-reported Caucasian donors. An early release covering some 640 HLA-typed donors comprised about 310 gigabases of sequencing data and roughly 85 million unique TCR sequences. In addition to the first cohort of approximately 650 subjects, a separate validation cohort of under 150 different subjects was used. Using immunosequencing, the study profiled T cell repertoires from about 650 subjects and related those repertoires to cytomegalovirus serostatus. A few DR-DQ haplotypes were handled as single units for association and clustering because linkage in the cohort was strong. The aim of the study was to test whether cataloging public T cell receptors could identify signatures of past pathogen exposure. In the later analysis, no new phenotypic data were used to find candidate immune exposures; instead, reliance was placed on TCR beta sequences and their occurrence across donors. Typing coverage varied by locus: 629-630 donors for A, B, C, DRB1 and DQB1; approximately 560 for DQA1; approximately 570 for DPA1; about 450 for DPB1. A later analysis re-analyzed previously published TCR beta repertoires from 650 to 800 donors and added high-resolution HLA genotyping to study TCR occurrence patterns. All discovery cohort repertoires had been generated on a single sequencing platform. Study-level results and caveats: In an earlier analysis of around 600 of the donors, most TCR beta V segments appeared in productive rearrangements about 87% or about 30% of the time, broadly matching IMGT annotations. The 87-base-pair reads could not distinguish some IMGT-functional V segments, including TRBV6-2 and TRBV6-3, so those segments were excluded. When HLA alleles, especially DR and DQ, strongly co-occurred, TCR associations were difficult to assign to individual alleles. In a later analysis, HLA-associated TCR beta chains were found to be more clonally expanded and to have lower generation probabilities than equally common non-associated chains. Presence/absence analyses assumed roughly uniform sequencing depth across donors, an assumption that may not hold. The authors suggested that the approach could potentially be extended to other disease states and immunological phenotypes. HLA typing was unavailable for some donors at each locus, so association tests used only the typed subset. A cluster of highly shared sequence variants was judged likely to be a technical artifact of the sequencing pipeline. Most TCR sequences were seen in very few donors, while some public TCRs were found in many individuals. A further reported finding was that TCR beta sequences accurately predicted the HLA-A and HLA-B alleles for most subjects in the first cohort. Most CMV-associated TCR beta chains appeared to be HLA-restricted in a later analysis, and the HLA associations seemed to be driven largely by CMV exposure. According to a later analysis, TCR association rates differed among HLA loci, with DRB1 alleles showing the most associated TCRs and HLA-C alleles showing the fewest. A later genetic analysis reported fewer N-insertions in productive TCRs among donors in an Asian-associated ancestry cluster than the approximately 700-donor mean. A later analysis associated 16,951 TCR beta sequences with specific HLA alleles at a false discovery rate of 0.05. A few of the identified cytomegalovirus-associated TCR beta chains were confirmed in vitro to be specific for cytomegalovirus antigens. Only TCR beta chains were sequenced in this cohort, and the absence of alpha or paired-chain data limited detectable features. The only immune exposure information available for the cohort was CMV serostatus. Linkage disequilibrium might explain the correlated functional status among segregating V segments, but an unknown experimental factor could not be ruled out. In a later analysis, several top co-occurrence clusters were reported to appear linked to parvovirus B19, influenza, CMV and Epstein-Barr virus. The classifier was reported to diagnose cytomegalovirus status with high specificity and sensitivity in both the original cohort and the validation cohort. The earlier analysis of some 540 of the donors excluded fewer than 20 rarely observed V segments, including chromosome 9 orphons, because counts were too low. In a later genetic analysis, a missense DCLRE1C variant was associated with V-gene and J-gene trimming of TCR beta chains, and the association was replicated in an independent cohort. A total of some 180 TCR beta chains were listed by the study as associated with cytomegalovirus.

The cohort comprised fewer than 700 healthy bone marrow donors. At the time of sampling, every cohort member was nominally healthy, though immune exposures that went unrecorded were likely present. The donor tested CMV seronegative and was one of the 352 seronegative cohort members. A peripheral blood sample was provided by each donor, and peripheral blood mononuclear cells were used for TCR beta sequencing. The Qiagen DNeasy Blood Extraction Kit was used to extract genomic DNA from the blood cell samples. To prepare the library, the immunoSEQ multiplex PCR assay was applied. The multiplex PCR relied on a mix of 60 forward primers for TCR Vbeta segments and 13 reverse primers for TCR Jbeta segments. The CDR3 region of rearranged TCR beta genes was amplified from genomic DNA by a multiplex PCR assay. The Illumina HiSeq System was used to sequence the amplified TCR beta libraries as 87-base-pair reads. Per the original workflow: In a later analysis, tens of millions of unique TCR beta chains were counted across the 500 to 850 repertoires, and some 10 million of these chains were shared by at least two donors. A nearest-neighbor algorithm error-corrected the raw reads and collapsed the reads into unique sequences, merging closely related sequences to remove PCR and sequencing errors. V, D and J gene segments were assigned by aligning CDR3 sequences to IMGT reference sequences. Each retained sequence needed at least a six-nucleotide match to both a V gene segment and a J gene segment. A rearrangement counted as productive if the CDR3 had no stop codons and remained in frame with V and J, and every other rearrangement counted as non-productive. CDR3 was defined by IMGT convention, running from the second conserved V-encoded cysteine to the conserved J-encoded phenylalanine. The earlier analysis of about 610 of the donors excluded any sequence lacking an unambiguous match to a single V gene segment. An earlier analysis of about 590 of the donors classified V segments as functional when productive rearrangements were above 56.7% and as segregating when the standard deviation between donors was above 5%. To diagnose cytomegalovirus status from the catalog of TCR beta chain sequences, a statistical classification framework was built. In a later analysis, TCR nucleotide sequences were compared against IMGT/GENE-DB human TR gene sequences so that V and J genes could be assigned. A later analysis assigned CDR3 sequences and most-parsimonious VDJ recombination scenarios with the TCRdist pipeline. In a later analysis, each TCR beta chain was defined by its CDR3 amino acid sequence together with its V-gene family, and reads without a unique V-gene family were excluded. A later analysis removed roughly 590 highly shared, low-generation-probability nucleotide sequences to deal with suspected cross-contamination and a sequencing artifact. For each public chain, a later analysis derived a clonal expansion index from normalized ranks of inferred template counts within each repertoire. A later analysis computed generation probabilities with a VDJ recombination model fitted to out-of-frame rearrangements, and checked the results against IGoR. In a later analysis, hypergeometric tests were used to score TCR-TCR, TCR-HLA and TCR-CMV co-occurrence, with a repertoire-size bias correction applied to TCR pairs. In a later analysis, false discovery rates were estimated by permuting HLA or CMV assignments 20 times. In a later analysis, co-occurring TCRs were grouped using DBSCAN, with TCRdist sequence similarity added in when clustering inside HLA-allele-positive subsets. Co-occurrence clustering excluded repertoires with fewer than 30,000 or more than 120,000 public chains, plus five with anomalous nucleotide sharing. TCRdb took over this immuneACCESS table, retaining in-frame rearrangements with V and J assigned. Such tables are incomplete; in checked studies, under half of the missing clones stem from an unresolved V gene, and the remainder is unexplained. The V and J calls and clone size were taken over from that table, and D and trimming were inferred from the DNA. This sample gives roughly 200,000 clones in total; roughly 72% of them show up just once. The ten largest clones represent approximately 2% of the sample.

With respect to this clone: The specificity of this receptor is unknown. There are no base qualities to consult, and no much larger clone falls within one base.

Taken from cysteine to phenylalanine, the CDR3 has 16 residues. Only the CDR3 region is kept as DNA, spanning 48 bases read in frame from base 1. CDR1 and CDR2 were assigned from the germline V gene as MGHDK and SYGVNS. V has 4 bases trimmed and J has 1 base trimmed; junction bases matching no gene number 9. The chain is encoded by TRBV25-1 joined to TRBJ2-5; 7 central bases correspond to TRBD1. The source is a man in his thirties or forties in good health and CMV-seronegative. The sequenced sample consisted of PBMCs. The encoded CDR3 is CASSGSLGQLQETQYF. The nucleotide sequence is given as TGTGCCAGCAGTGGGTCCCTGGGACAGCTCCAAGAGACCCAGTACTTC.